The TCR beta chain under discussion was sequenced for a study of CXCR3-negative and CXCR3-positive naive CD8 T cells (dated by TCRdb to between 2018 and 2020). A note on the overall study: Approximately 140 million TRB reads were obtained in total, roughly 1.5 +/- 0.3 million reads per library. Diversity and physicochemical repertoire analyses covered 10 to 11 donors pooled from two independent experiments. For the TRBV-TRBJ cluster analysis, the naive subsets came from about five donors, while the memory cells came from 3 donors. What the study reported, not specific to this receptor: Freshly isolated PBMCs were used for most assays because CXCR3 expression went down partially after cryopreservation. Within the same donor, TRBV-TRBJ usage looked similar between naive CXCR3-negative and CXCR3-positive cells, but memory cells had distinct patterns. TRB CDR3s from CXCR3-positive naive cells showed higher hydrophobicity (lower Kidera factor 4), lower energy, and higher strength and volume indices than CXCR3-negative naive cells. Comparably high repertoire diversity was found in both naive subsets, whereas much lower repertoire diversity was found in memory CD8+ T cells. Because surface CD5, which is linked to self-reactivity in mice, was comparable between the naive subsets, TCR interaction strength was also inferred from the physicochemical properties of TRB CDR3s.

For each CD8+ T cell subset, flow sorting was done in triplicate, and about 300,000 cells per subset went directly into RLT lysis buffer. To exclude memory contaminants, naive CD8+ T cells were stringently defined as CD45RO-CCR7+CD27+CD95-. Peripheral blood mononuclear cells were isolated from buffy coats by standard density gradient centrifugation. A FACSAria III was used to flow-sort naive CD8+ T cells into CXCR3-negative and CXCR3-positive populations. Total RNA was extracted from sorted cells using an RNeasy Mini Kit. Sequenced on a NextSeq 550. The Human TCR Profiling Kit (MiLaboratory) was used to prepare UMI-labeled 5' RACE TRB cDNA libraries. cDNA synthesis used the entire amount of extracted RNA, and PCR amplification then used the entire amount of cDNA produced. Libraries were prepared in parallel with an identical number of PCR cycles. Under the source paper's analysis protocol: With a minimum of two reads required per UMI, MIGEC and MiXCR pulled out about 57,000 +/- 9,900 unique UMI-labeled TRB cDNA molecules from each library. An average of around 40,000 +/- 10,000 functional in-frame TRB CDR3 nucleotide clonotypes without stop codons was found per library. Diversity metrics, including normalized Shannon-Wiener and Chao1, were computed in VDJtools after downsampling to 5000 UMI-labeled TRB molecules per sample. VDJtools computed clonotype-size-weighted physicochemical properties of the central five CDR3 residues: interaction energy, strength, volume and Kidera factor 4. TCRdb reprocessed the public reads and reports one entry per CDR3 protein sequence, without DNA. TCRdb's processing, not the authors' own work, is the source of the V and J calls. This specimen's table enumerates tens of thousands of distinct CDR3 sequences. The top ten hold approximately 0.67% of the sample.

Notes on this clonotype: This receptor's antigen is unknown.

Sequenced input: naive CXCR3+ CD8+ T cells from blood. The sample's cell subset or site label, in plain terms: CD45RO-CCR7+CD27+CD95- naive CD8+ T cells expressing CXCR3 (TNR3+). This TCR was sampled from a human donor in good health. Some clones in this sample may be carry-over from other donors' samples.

The CDR3 has the sequence CSARDSEGPYEQYF. The rearrangement joined TRBV20-1 to TRBJ2-7. CDR1 and CDR2 (DFQATT, SNEGSKA) derive from the germline V gene (reference sequence). From its cysteine to its phenylalanine, the CDR3 spans 14 amino acids. DNA was not recorded.